This entry lists 12 T cell receptor beta chains sequenced from one sample in a study of T cells in Graves' hyperthyroidism and ophthalmopathy. The CDR3 regions of TCR beta were amplified from RNA transcripts. First-round RT-PCR of the TCR CDR3 relied on the HTBI primer set. TCRdb re-called the multiplex PCR reads with MiXCR, one entry per CDR3 protein. The profile shows about 580,000 distinct CDR3 sequences, approximately 15% of them singletons. Source material: blood. All receptors derive from a woman aged 30 to 39 with Graves' hyperthyroidism that later progressed to Graves' ophthalmopathy.

The chain employs TRBV12-3 or TRBV12-4 and TRBJ1-1; D gene ambiguous. This CDR3 spans 11 amino acids. Between the trimmed V and J ends, which lost 3 bases and 8 bases, there was a span of 7 bases. The CDR3 here is CASSLSFEAFF. In DNA, the CDR3 is TGTGCCAGCAGTTTGAGCTTCGAAGCTTTCTTT.

This clonotype appeared a few times. The chain carries TRBV19 and TRBJ2-3; 7 positions match TRBD2. The junction had 11 bases not matched to a gene; V was cut back by 3 bases and J by 2 bases. Germline V lookup: CDR1 LNHDA, CDR2 SQIVND (reference sequence). This CDR3 region has 17 residues. The CDR3 spells CASSIGASGALTDTQYF. As DNA, the CDR3 is TGTGCCAGTAGTATTGGGGCTAGCGGAGCTCTCACAGATACGCAGTATTTT.

The sample holds one count of this clonotype. V and J are TRBV7-8 and TRBJ2-5; a possible D gene is TRBD1 (5 bases). Germline V lookup: CDR1 SGHVS, CDR2 FQNEAQ. V lost 5 bases and J 2 bases, leaving 15 bases between the germline ends. The CDR3 contains 15 residues. The CDR3 here is CASSHLRQKQETQYF. The CDR3 DNA sequence: TGTGCCAGCAGCCACCTTCGACAGAAACAAGAGACCCAGTACTTC.

This clonotype was found many times. The chain links TRBV4-1 to TRBJ1-4; perhaps TRBD1 as D (6 bases). V lost 6 bases and J 10 bases, leaving 18 bases between the germline ends. The CDR3 sequence is 14 residues long. Looked up from germline, CDR1 is MGHRA and CDR2 is YSYEKL. This CDR3 is CASSQSGGLGKLFF. DNA of the CDR3: TGCGCCAGCAGTCAGTCTGGGGGCTTAGGAAAACTGTTTTTT.

In its sample, this clonotype was seen many times. V and J are TRBV27 and TRBJ2-4; D uncertain. Looked up from germline, CDR1 is MNHEY and CDR2 is SMNVEV (reference sequence). This CDR3 is built from 14 residues. The V gene lost 3 bases and the J gene lost 0 bases, with 6 bases spanning the gap. Here the CDR3 reads CASSFGLAKNIQYF. As DNA, the CDR3 is TGTGCCAGCAGTTTTGGCCTAGCCAAAAACATTCAGTACTTC.

This clonotype was seen a few times. This may be a read error, as it is one base from a much larger clone. The CDR3 DNA reads as TGTGCCAGCAGGCCGCAGGGAAAGGGCAGTCAGCCCCGGCATTTT. It yields the protein CASRPQGKGSQPRHF. The chain links TRBV27 to TRBJ1-5; TRBD1 might be the D (5 bases). The CDR3 consists of 15 residues. The germline V gene encodes CDR1 MNHEY and CDR2 SMNVEV (reference sequence).

This clonotype appeared many times. The V and J genes are TRBV7-2 and TRBJ1-3, with D uncertain. Trimming took off 2 bases at V and 4 bases at J, with 12 bases between the two ends. CDR1 SGHTA and CDR2 FQGNSA come from the germline V gene. The CDR3 extends over 15 amino acids. The CDR3 DNA follows: TGTGCCAGCAGCTTACCACACCGGAACGGAAACACCATATATTTT. Protein: CASSLPHRNGNTIYF. Using reference TRBV7-2 and TRBJ1-3 for the parts outside the CDR3, the full variable domain is GAGVSQSPSNKVTEKGKDVELRCDPISGHTALYWYRQSLGQGLEFLIYFQGNSAPDKSGLPSDRFSAERTGGSVSTLTIQRTQQEDSAVYLCASSLPHRNGNTIYFGEGSWLTVV.

The chain couples TRBV19 to TRBJ2-7, with 9 bases lining up with TRBD2. Germline CDR1 LNHDA, CDR2 SQIVND (reference sequence). This CDR3 has 14 amino acids. J lost 7 bases, V lost 7 bases, and 11 bases had no gene match. The CDR3 bases are TGTGCCAGTACCGGGACTAGCCTAGCCGGGGAGCAGTACTTC. Translating it yields CASTGTSLAGEQYF.

V gene TRBV3-1 combines with J gene TRBJ1-5; D is possibly TRBD1 (6 bases). The CDR3 is 15 residues long. V was shortened by 1 base and J by 3 bases, with 10 bases between the two germline ends. CDR1 and CDR2 (germline): LGHDT, YNNKEL (reference sequence). The CDR3 coding sequence is TGTGCCAGCAGCCAAGGAGGGGGGGCCAATCAGCCCCAGCATTTT. It translates to CASSQGGGANQPQHF.

This clonotype was counted ten times or more. The rearrangement uses TRBV7-3 and TRBJ2-3; TRBD2 matches at 14 bases. The CDR3 covers 15 residues. V lost 6 bases and J lost 8; bases outside the gene matches: 7. In germline, CDR1 is SGHTA, CDR2 FQGTGA. The CDR3 DNA follows: TGTGCCAGCAGGGTAGACGGACTAGCGGGAGGTACGCAGTATTTT. It encodes CASRVDGLAGGTQYF.

This chain joins TRBV14 and TRBJ2-3; D is uncertain. The V and J ends lost 2 bases and 3 bases respectively, with 15 bases between them. The CDR3 is 16 residues long. Per germline, CDR1 SGHDN and CDR2 FVKESK. In DNA form, the CDR3 reads TGTGCCAGCAGCCAACAACCGGGTCCCCCAACAGATACGCAGTATTTT. It yields the protein CASSQQPGPPTDTQYF. The whole variable domain, filled in from reference TRBV14 and TRBJ2-3, reads EAGVTQFPSHSVIEKGQTVTLRCDPISGHDNLYWYRRVMGKEIKFLLHFVKESKQDESGMPNNRFLAERTGGTYSTLKVQPAELEDSGVYFCASSQQPGPPTDTQYFGPGTRLTVL.

The sample holds many counts of this clonotype. The chain is built from TRBV25-1 and TRBJ1-1; D gene unclear. CDR1 MGHDK and CDR2 SYGVNS come from the germline V gene. The CDR3 spans 17 residues. V lost 6 bases and J lost 0, with 20 bases in between. CDR3 bases: TGTGCCAGCAGGGGATTGGGCGAGTTGTTTTTGAACACTGAAGCTTTCTTT. This gives the protein CASRGLGELFLNTEAFF.